The 27 T cell receptor beta chains below were found in one sample sequenced in a study of T cell responses to AZD1222 COVID-19 vaccine. Only in-frame clones appear in the TCRdb table, and some are missing; sequencing was by immunoSEQ multiplex PCR. The table has some 97,000 clones, roughly 89% seen once. The sample here was peripheral blood, taken on day 0 of AZD1222 vaccination. The receptors were gathered from an adult in good health.

The chain links TRBV5-4 to TRBJ1-1; tentatively, D is TRBD1 (5 bases). V lost 2 bases and J lost 2, with 13 bases in between. From germline, CDR1 is SGHNT and CDR2 YYREEE (reference sequence). The CDR3 has 15 amino acids. The CDR3 sequence: CASSLGGTGNTEAFF. The CDR3 DNA reads TGTGCCAGCAGCTTAGGTGGGACGGGAAACACTGAAGCTTTCTTT.

The chain employs TRBV5-1 and TRBJ2-3; possible D gene TRBD1, 6 bases. CDR1 and CDR2 from the germline V gene are SGHRS and YFSETQ. Trimming pared 0 bases from V and 4 bases from J, leaving 9 bases between. CDR3 length: 14 residues. DNA of the CDR3: TGCGCCAGCAGCTTGGGAACAGGGCCAGATACGCAGTATTTT. Its protein is CASSLGTGPDTQYF.

The chain links TRBV30 to TRBJ1-3, with D maybe TRBD1 (5 bases). Trimming cost V 4 bases and J 6 bases, with 7 bases left between them. Germline CDR1 is GTSNPN and CDR2 is SVGIG (reference sequence). This CDR3 comprises 11 residues. The CDR3 DNA reads TGTGCCTGGACAGGGTTAAACACCATATATTTT. Translation gives CAWTGLNTIYF.

This sequence joins TRBV19 and TRBJ1-4; 7 nucleotides line up with TRBD1. The CDR3 covers 14 residues. V trimming: 5 bases; J trimming: 4 bases; junction bases outside the gene matches: 4. Looked up from germline, CDR1 is LNHDA and CDR2 is SQIVND (reference sequence). The CDR3 sequence is CASSPGQNNEKLFF. Written as DNA, the CDR3 is TGTGCCAGTAGTCCGGGACAGAATAATGAAAAACTGTTTTTT. Full variable domain (rest looked up from reference TRBV19 and TRBJ1-4): DGGITQSPKYLFRKEGQNVTLSCEQNLNHDAMYWYRQDPGQGLRLIYYSQIVNDFQKGDIAEGYSVSREKKESFPLTVTSAQKNPTAFYLCASSPGQNNEKLFFGSGTQLSVL.

The CDR3 protein is CASSYSRSLPGDTQYF. The CDR3 coding sequence is TGTGCCAGCAGTTACTCGAGGAGCCTGCCCGGAGATACGCAGTATTTT. The chain combines TRBV6-5 with TRBJ2-3; D gene ambiguous. Trimming took 0 bases from V and 5 from J, leaving 15 bases between them. Germline CDR1 reads MNHEY; CDR2 reads SVGAGI. This CDR3 has 16 amino acids.

The chain has TRBV3-1 (or the pseudogene TRBV3-2) and TRBJ2-1; D tentatively reads TRBD1 or TRBD2 (6 bases each). This CDR3 spans 16 amino acids. CDR1 and CDR2 from the germline V gene are LGHDT and YNNKEL (reference sequence). Trimming shortened V by 0 bases and J by 6 bases, and 15 bases separated the two germline ends. DNA for the CDR3: TGTGCCAGCAGCCAAGAGGAGGGGGGCTATATCAATGAGCAGTTCTTC. Translating gives CASSQEEGGYINEQFF.

V is TRBV25-1 and J is TRBJ1-2; the match to TRBD1 covers 7 bases. V dropped 5 bases and J dropped 6; count of bases not matched to a gene: 18. Per germline, CDR1 MGHDK and CDR2 SYGVNS. The CDR3 has 17 residues. For the CDR3, the DNA is TGTGCCAGCAGTCAAGCGATTGGGAGGGGGCCCTACAATGGCTACACCTTC. Its protein is CASSQAIGRGPYNGYTF.

The table lists this clone with a few counts. This chain connects TRBV3-1 (or the pseudogene TRBV3-2) to TRBJ2-7, with D unresolved. Germline V gene lookup returns CDR1 LGHDT and CDR2 YNNKEL (reference sequence). With 2 bases removed from V and 4 bases from J, the gap between germline ends came to 6 bases. The CDR3 is 12 amino acids. This CDR3 reads CASSQSAYEQYF. The CDR3 bases are TGTGCCAGCAGCCAATCAGCGTACGAGCAGTACTTC.

This clone was seen more than once but under ten times. This chain links TRBV10-2 with TRBJ2-1; TRBD1 aligns across 7 bases. Germline V lookup: CDR1 WSHSY, CDR2 SAAADI. V shed 4 bases and J 9 bases; nucleotides not matched to a gene: 15. The CDR3 contains 16 residues. CDR3 nucleotides: TGCGCCAGCAGTGGAATGGCCAGGGCAGGGGGTGGTGAGCAGTTCTTC. Amino acid sequence: CASSGMARAGGGEQFF.

The V gene is TRBV4-2, the J gene TRBJ2-1; D unresolved. The CDR3 spans 15 residues. Trimming removed 1 base from V and 2 bases from J, with 9 bases in between. In germline, CDR1 is LGHNA, CDR2 YNFKEQ. This CDR3 reads CASSQVGQAYNEQFF. In DNA form, the CDR3 reads TGTGCCAGCAGCCAAGTGGGCCAGGCCTACAATGAGCAGTTCTTC.

V gene TRBV4-1 combines with J gene TRBJ1-4, with TRBD1 identical over 9 bases. Germline CDR1 MGHRA, CDR2 YSYEKL. This CDR3 contains 17 residues. The J segment lost 2 bases and the V segment lost 4 bases, leaving 8 bases of the junction unmatched. The CDR3 DNA reads as TGCGCCAGCAGCCCGTGGGCCACAGGGGGCACTAATGAAAAACTGTTTTTT. Translated, it gives CASSPWATGGTNEKLFF.

The V call is TRBV7-9, the J call TRBJ2-3; 11 bases fit TRBD2. The CDR3 extends over 17 amino acids. V shed 5 bases, J shed 3 bases, and the junction held 10 bases outside the gene matches. CDR1 and CDR2 (germline): SEHNR, FQNEAQ (reference sequence). Written as DNA, the CDR3 is TGTGCCAGCAGCCGCGGAGCTACTAGCGGGAGAACAGATACGCAGTATTTT. Protein: CASSRGATSGRTDTQYF.

The V call is TRBV7-9, the J call TRBJ2-3, with 11 positions matching TRBD1. Germline V gene data show CDR1 as SEHNR and CDR2 as FQNEAQ (reference sequence). The CDR3 runs 16 residues. Unmatched junction bases numbered 9, after V lost 5 bases and J lost 5 bases. The CDR3 region is CASSRHGQGAVDTQYF. The CDR3 region has the DNA TGTGCCAGCAGCCGCCACGGACAGGGGGCAGTAGATACGCAGTATTTT.

This chain joins TRBV28 and TRBJ2-7; 14 bases agree with TRBD2. The V gene end was trimmed by 6 bases and the J gene end by 6 bases; junction bases not matched to a gene: 10. Germline CDR1 is MDHEN and CDR2 is SYDVKM. This CDR3 has 16 amino acids. The CDR3 loop reads CASRQWGTSGSREQYF. The CDR3 nucleotides read TGTGCCAGCAGACAATGGGGGACTAGCGGGAGTCGCGAGCAGTACTTC.

The rearrangement uses TRBV11-3 and TRBJ2-7; TRBD2 matches 8 bases. V lost 2 bases, J lost 6 bases, and 3 bases stayed unmatched. Germline-derived CDR1 and CDR2 are SGHNT and YENEEA. CDR3 size: 13 residues. CDR3 DNA: TGTGCCAGCAGCTTACGGGAGGGTAGCGAGCAGTACTTC. Translated: CASSLREGSEQYF.

V is TRBV19 and J is TRBJ2-7; 11 bases are a match to TRBD2. This CDR3 has 15 residues. Germline V CDR1 and CDR2: LNHDA, SQIVND (reference sequence). V shed 4 bases and J 4 bases; nucleotides not matched to a gene: 6. The CDR3 loop reads CASSKLAGVGYEQYF. Written as DNA, the CDR3 is TGTGCCAGTAGTAAACTAGCGGGAGTTGGATACGAGCAGTACTTC.

The chain employs TRBV12-3 or TRBV12-4 and TRBJ1-5; D not resolved. The V and J ends lost 6 bases and 5 bases respectively, with 8 bases between them. The CDR3 runs to 12 residues. The CDR3 sequence: CASRGTDQPQHF. The CDR3 nucleotides are TGTGCCAGCAGGGGAACGGATCAGCCCCAGCATTTT.

The chain recombines TRBV10-3 with TRBJ2-5; no reliable D call. The V gene's germline CDR1 is ENHRY and CDR2 SYGVKD. Deletions cut 6 bases from V and 1 base from J, with 9 bases between. The CDR3 runs 13 residues. The CDR3 spells CAIRAVSQETQYF. CDR3 coding DNA: TGTGCCATCAGGGCGGTCTCCCAAGAGACCCAGTACTTC.

The chain combines TRBV19 with TRBJ1-2; D is ambiguous. Trimming cost V 5 bases and J 2 bases, with 12 bases left between them. Germline loops: CDR1 LNHDA, CDR2 SQIVND (reference sequence). CDR3 length equals 14 residues. The CDR3 is CASSPWGGNYGYTF. DNA of the CDR3: TGTGCCAGTAGTCCCTGGGGAGGGAACTATGGCTACACCTTC.

The table lists this clone with a few counts. The V gene is TRBV4-2, the J gene TRBJ2-7; D is unresolved. Looked up from germline, CDR1 is LGHNA and CDR2 is YNFKEQ. V was shortened by 0 bases and J by 3 bases, with 9 bases between the two germline ends. CDR3 length: 14 amino acids. The CDR3 DNA follows: TGTGCCAGCAGCCAAGAGTCAAGAGGCTACGAGCAGTACTTC. Translated: CASSQESRGYEQYF.

This sequence joins TRBV27 and TRBJ1-2; a possible D gene is TRBD1 (5 bases). V lost 3 bases and J 8 bases, leaving 13 bases between the germline ends. Germline values: CDR1 MNHEY, CDR2 SMNVEV (reference sequence). The CDR3 sequence is 13 residues long. The CDR3 sequence: CASSFSNGDGYTF. CDR3 DNA: TGTGCCAGCAGTTTTAGTAATGGGGACGGCTACACCTTC.

The V and J genes are TRBV18 and TRBJ1-4; tentative D call: TRBD1 (5 bases). The CDR3 has 15 residues. The germline V and J ends were trimmed by 6 bases and 5 bases, with 16 bases remaining between them. Per germline, CDR1 KGHSH and CDR2 LQKENI. Written as DNA, the CDR3 is TGTGCCAGCTCCCCCAGGGACGGATCCAATGAAAAACTGTTTTTT. Residues: CASSPRDGSNEKLFF.

In DNA form, the CDR3 reads TGCAGCGTTGGGCCTGACAGGCATCCCTACAATGAGCAGTTCTTC. It yields the protein CSVGPDRHPYNEQFF. The chain employs TRBV29-1 and TRBJ2-1; perhaps TRBD1 as D (6 bases). V was trimmed by 4 bases and J by 2 bases, leaving 15 bases between them. This CDR3 contains 15 residues. The germline CDR1 and CDR2 sequences are SQVTM and ANQGSEA.

The genes are TRBV6-5 and TRBJ2-1; D unclear. The CDR3 length is 13 residues. CDR1 is MNHEY, CDR2 SVGAGI, per germline. V shed 2 bases and J shed 4 bases, with 6 bases lying between them. The CDR3 protein is CASSYEQYNEQFF. CDR3 coding DNA: TGTGCCAGCAGTTACGAACAGTACAATGAGCAGTTCTTC.

This chain links TRBV29-1 with TRBJ2-7, with TRBD2 matching over 8 bases. Trimming took 1 base from V and 2 from J; bases not matched to a gene: 4. The germline V gene encodes CDR1 SQVTM and CDR2 ANQGSEA. There are 14 residues in the CDR3. CDR3 region: CSVEGERGTYEQYF. The CDR3 nucleotides are TGCAGCGTTGAAGGTGAGCGGGGGACCTACGAGCAGTACTTC.

CDR3 DNA sequence: TGTGCCAGCAGCTCTTCAACGAACACTGAAGCTTTCTTT. Translated: CASSSSTNTEAFF. The chain combines TRBV7-3 with TRBJ1-1; D call uncertain. The CDR3 spans 13 residues. The germline gives CDR1 SGHTA, CDR2 FQGTGA. Trimming cost V 4 bases and J 1 base, with 7 bases left between them.

The rearrangement links TRBV11-2 to TRBJ2-7; D gene unclear. The CDR3 consists of 14 residues. V shed 5 bases and J shed 8 bases, with 19 bases lying between them. Germline values: CDR1 SGHAT, CDR2 FQNNGV. CDR3 residues: CASSPQETPWKQYF. The DNA for the CDR3 is TGTGCCAGCAGCCCCCAGGAAACACCCTGGAAGCAGTACTTC.